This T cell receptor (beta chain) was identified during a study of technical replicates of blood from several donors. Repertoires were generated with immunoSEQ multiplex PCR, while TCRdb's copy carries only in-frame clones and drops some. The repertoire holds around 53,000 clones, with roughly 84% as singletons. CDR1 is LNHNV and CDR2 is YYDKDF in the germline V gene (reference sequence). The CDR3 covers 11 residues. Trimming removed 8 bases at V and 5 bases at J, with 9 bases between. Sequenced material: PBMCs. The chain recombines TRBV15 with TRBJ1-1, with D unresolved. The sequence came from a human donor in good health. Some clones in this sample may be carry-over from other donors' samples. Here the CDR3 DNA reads TGTGCCACCCAACGGGAGACTGAAGCTTTCTTT. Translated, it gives CATQRETEAFF.